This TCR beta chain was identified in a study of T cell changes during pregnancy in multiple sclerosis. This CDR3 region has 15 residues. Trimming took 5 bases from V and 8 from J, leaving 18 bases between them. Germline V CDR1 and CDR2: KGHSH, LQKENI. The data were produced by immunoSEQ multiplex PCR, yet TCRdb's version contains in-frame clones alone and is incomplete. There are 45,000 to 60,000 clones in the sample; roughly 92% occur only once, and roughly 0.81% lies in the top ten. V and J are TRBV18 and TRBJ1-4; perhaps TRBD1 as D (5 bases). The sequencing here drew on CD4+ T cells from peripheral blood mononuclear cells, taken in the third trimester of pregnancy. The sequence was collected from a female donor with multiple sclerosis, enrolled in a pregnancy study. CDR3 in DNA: TGTGCCAGCTCAGTCGTCGGGGGAGAGATGGAAAAACTGTTTTTT. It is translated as CASSVVGGEMEKLFF.